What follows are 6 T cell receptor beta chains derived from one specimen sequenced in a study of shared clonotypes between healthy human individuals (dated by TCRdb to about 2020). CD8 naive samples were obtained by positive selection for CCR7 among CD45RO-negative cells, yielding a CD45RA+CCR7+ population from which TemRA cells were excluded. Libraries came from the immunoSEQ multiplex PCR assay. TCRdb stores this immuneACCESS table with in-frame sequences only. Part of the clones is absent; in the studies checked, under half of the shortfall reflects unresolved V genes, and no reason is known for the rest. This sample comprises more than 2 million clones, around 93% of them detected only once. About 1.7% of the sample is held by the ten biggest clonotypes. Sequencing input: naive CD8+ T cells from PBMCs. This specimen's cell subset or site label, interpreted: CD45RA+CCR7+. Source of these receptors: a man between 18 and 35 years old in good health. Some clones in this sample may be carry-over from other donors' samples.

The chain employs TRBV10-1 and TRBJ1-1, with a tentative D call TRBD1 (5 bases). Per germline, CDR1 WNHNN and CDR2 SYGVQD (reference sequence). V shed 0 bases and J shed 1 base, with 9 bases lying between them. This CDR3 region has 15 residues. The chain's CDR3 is CASSESGAQNTEAFF. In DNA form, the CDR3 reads TGCGCCAGCAGTGAGTCAGGGGCACAGAACACTGAAGCTTTCTTT.

Written as DNA, the CDR3 is TGTGCCAGCAGCTTGGGACAGCAGTACTTC. Protein product: CASSLGQQYF. The rearrangement links TRBV28 to TRBJ2-7; possibly TRBD1 or TRBD2 for D (5 bases each). The V end lost 6 bases, the J end lost 8 bases, and 8 bases lay between the germline ends. The CDR3 has 10 amino acids. The germline CDR1 and CDR2 sequences are MDHEN and SYDVKM.

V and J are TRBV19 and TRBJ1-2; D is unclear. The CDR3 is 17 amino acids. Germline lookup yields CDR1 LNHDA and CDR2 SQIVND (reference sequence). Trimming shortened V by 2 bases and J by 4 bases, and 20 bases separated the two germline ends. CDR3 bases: TGTGCCAGTAGTATATGGAGGGATACAGTAAAGTTCTATGGCTACACCTTC. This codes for CASSIWRDTVKFYGYTF.

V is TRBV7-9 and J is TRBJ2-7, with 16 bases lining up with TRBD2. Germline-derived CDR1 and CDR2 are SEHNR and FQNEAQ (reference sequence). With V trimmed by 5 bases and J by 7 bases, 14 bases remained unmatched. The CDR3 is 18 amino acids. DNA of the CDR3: TGTGCCAGCAGCCCACATCCGGGACTAGCGGGAGGGCTCGGTGAGCAGTACTTC. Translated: CASSPHPGLAGGLGEQYF. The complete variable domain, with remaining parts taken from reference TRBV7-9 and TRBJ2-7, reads DTGVSQNPRHKITKRGQNVTFRCDPISEHNRLYWYRQTLGQGPEFLTYFQNEAQLEKSRLLSDRFSAERPKGSFSTLEIQRTEQGDSAMYLCASSPHPGLAGGLGEQYFGPGTRLTVT.

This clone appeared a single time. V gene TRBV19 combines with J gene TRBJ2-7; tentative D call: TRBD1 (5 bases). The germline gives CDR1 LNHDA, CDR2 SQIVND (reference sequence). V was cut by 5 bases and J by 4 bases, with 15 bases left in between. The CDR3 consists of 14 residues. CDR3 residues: CASSSGAGMYEQYF. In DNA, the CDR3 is TGTGCCAGTAGTTCAGGTGCAGGGATGTACGAGCAGTACTTC.

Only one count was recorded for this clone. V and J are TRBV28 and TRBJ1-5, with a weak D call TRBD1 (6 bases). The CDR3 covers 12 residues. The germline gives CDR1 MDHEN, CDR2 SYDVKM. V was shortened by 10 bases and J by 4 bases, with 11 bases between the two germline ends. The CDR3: CAIQGTNQPQHF. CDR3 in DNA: TGTGCCATCCAGGGGACAAATCAGCCCCAGCATTTT.